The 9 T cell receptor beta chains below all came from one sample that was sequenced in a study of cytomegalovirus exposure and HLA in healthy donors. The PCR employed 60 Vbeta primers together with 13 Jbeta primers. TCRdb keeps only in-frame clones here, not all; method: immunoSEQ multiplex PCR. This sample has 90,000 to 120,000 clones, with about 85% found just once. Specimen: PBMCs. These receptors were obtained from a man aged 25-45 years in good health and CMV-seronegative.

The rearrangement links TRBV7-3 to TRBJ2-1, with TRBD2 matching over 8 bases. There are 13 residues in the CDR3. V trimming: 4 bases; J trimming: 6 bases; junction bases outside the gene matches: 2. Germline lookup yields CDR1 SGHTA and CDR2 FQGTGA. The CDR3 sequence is CASSSGLANEQFF. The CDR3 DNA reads TGTGCCAGCAGCTCAGGACTAGCCAATGAGCAGTTCTTC.

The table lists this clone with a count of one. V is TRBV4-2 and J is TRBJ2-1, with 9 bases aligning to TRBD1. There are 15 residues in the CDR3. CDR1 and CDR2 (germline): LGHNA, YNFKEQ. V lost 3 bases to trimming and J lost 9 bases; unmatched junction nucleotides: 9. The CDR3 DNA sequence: TGTGCCAGCAGCCAGGAGACTACAGGGGGCAGTGAGCAGTTCTTC. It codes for CASSQETTGGSEQFF.

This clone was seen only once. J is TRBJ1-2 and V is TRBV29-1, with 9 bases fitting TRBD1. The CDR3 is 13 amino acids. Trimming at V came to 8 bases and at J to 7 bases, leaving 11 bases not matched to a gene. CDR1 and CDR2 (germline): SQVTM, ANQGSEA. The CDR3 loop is CSHRSGQGTGYTF. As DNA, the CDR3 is TGCAGCCACAGATCGGGACAGGGTACTGGCTACACCTTC.

The CDR3 DNA follows: TGTGCCAGCAGCCAAAATTCGGGACAGGGGGGTTCTGGCTACACCTTC. Translating it yields CASSQNSGQGGSGYTF. The rearrangement joins TRBV14 to TRBJ1-2, with 11 bases that match TRBD1. The CDR3 is 16 residues long. In germline, CDR1 is SGHDN, CDR2 FVKESK. V lost 2 bases, J lost 7 bases, and 9 bases stayed unmatched.

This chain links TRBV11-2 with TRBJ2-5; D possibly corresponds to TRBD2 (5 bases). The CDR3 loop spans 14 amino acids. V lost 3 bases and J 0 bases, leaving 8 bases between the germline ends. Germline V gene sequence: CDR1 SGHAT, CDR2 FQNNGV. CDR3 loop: CASSFAGNQETQYF. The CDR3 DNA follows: TGTGCCAGCAGCTTCGCCGGGAACCAAGAGACCCAGTACTTC.

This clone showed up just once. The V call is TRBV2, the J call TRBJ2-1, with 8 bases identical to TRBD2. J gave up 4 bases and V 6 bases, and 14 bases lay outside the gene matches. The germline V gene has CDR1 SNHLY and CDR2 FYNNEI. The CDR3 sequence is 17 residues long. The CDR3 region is CASRTLLGGRIYNEQFF. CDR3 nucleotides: TGTGCCAGCAGGACCCTTCTGGGCGGGAGGATTTACAATGAGCAGTTCTTC.

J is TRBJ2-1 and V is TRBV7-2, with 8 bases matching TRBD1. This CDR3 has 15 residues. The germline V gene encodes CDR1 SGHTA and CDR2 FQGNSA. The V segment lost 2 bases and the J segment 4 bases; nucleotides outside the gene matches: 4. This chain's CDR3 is CASSLKGQVYNEQFF. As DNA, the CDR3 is TGTGCCAGCAGCTTAAAGGGACAGGTTTACAATGAGCAGTTCTTC.

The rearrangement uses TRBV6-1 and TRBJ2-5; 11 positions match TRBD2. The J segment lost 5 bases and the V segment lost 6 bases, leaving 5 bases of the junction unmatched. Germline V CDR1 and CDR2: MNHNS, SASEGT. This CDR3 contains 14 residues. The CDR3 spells CASSLAGGPETQYF. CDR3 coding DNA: TGTGCCAGCAGCTTAGCGGGAGGGCCGGAGACCCAGTACTTC.

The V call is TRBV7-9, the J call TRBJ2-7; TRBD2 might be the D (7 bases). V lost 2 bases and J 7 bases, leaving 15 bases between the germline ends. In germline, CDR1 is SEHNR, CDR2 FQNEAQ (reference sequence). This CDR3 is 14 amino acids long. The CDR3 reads CASSLSGGAWEQYF. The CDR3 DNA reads TGTGCCAGCAGCTTAAGTGGGGGGGCATGGGAGCAGTACTTC.